This T cell receptor (beta chain) was captured by sequencing in a study of blood T cell repertoires in COVID-19. Germline V lookup: CDR1 SGHTA, CDR2 FQGNSA. The trim removed 6 bases at V and 5 bases at J, leaving 9 bases unmatched. This CDR3 has 16 amino acids. Method: immunoSEQ multiplex PCR; TCRdb's copy keeps in-frame clones and lacks some. The repertoire holds fewer than 300,000 clones, with about 85% as singletons. This receptor was taken from a human donor with COVID-19, enrolled during active disease. The donor label of this sample is uncertain. Sequencing was performed on peripheral blood. This chain joins TRBV7-2 and TRBJ2-1, with TRBD2 matching over 11 bases. DNA for the CDR3: TGTGCCAGCAGACCTCGGAGACTAGCGGGACACAATGAGCAGTTCTTC. This translates into CASRPRRLAGHNEQFF.